This T cell receptor (beta chain) was documented in a study of blood T cell repertoires in COVID-19. Followed over time, Seattle patients had been enrolled while infection was active. The repertoire was sequenced with immunoSEQ multiplex PCR; TCRdb's copy has only in-frame clones and lacks some. The sample shows approximately 170,000 clones, around 85% of them seen only once. V lost 0 bases and J 4 bases, leaving 8 bases between the germline ends. The CDR3 extends over 14 amino acids. Germline V gene lookup returns CDR1 SGHRS and CDR2 YFSETQ. On this clone itself: Other DNA sequences in this specimen translate into the identical CDR3.

The chain uses TRBV5-1 and TRBJ1-3; D not certain. The source is a woman of 80 years or more with COVID-19, enrolled during active disease. Sequencing was performed on peripheral blood. CDR3 coding DNA: TGCGCCAGCAGCTTGGGAACGGGAGGAAACACCATATATTTT. Its translation: CASSLGTGGNTIYF.